This T cell receptor beta chain appears in the sequencing data of a study of shared clonotypes between healthy human individuals. Study-level findings and limits: The donor pool, a small one, limited the genetic and exposure-history diversity represented.

In regard to this clone: The antigen is not known.

Running of the assay took place at deep level. PCR replicates from unsorted PBMC used 250 to 300 ng DNA, and this amount was about 33,000 T cell genomes. TCRdb keeps only in-frame clones here, not all; method: immunoSEQ multiplex PCR. The sample consists of 550,000 to 600,000 clones, roughly four fifths of them appearing once. Trimming stripped 2 bases from V and 7 bases from J, with 12 bases between. This CDR3 spans 13 amino acids. In germline, CDR1 is ENHRY, CDR2 SYGVKD. This sequence originates from a woman in her forties in good health. Some clones in this sample may be carry-over from other donors' samples. The chain carries TRBV10-3 and TRBJ2-7; possible D gene TRBD2, 5 bases. The source material was PBMCs. The CDR3 sequence: CAISERGSEEQYF. CDR3 nucleotides: TGTGCCATCAGTGAGCGGGGTTCCGAGGAGCAGTACTTC.